The 13 T cell receptor beta chains below come from one sample, sequenced in a study of cytomegalovirus exposure and HLA in healthy donors. With 60 Vbeta and 13 Jbeta primers, the PCR was carried out. Measured with immunoSEQ multiplex PCR; TCRdb has only the in-frame clones, and not every one. In the table there are 150,000 to 200,000 clones, 85% of which are singletons. Specimen: PBMCs. The receptors here all came from a woman aged 45-65 years in good health and CMV-seronegative.

This chain joins TRBV30 and TRBJ2-1; weak D call: TRBD2 (5 bases). Per the germline V gene, CDR1 is GTSNPN and CDR2 is SVGIG (reference sequence). The CDR3 length is 16 residues. Trimming pared 0 bases from V and 9 bases from J, leaving 21 bases between. The CDR3 here is CAWSVVRAGGSGEQFF. CDR3 nucleotide sequence: TGTGCCTGGAGTGTAGTTCGGGCGGGTGGGTCCGGTGAGCAGTTCTTC.

The V and J genes are TRBV4-2 and TRBJ2-3; 12 bases are shared with TRBD2. Germline V CDR1 and CDR2: LGHNA, YNFKEQ. V was clipped by 4 bases and J by 2 bases; unmatched bases: 4. This CDR3 spans 16 amino acids. The CDR3 DNA is TGTGCCAGCAGCCTTCTAGCGGGAGGGGTCACAGATACGCAGTATTTT. Protein sequence: CASSLLAGGVTDTQYF.

This chain connects TRBV27 to TRBJ1-1, with TRBD1 matching over 11 bases. CDR3 size: 19 residues. The V segment lost 1 base and the J segment 1 base; nucleotides outside the gene matches: 11. Germline loops: CDR1 MNHEY, CDR2 SMNVEV (reference sequence). The chain's CDR3 is CASSLFGGTGGLSNTEAFF. In DNA, the CDR3 is TGTGCCAGCAGTTTATTTGGGGGGACAGGGGGTTTGTCGAACACTGAAGCTTTCTTT.

This chain's CDR3 is CASSIAGGGGNQPQHF. The CDR3 DNA reads as TGTGCCAGTAGTATAGCAGGAGGGGGCGGCAATCAGCCCCAGCATTTT. The chain has TRBV19 and TRBJ1-5, with 7 bases matching TRBD1. The germline V gene has CDR1 LNHDA and CDR2 SQIVND (reference sequence). The CDR3 has 16 residues. The trim removed 1 base at V and 2 bases at J, leaving 5 bases unmatched.

This clone was observed once. The chain joins TRBV5-4 to TRBJ2-1; 10 bases align to TRBD1. V was clipped by 4 bases and J by 3 bases; unmatched bases: 7. Germline lookup yields CDR1 SGHNT and CDR2 YYREEE (reference sequence). The CDR3 contains 16 residues. CDR3 loop: CASSLPGTGVYNEQFF. The CDR3, as DNA: TGTGCCAGCAGCCTGCCCGGGACAGGGGTCTACAATGAGCAGTTCTTC.

The CDR3 loop is CASSEAQGRTGELFF. The CDR3 DNA reads TGTGCCAGCAGTGAAGCCCAGGGGCGCACCGGGGAGCTGTTTTTT. The chain combines TRBV2 with TRBJ2-2; D is perhaps TRBD1 (6 bases). CDR3 length equals 15 residues. Germline V CDR1 and CDR2: SNHLY, FYNNEI. Trimming removed 0 bases at V and 4 bases at J, with 9 bases between.

In DNA, the CDR3 is TGTGCCAGCAGCTTAGCGGGGAGGTTACTAGCCAAAAACATTCAGTACTTC. This encodes CASSLAGRLLAKNIQYF. The genes are TRBV7-2 and TRBJ2-4; maybe TRBD2 (6 bases). The germline V gene encodes CDR1 SGHTA and CDR2 FQGNSA. Trimming shortened V by 0 bases and J by 0 bases, and 12 bases separated the two germline ends. The CDR3 consists of 17 residues.

The rearrangement uses TRBV27 and TRBJ2-1; 8 nucleotides align to TRBD1. The CDR3 covers 14 residues. The ends lost 6 bases at V and 8 bases at J; junction bases unmatched: 9. Germline V gives CDR1 MNHEY, CDR2 SMNVEV (reference sequence). The CDR3 region is CASRPDRVTHEQFF. CDR3 bases: TGTGCCAGCAGACCGGACAGGGTAACGCATGAGCAGTTCTTC.

The chain has TRBV28 and TRBJ1-2; a weak D match, TRBD1 (5 bases). The CDR3 extends over 13 amino acids. V was shortened by 4 bases and J by 4 bases, with 10 bases between the two germline ends. Germline-derived CDR1 and CDR2 are MDHEN and SYDVKM. CDR3: CASSSRGGYGYTF. The CDR3 DNA reads TGTGCCAGCAGTTCCCGGGGGGGCTATGGCTACACCTTC.

V and J are TRBV29-1 and TRBJ1-1; a weak D match, TRBD1 (5 bases). Trimming stripped 4 bases from V and 3 bases from J, with 12 bases between. This CDR3 has 13 amino acids. Looked up from germline, CDR1 is SQVTM and CDR2 is ANQGSEA. CDR3 nucleotide sequence: TGCAGCGTTGCGGGGGGAGGGTACACTGAAGCTTTCTTT. It yields the protein CSVAGGGYTEAFF. Filled out from reference TRBV29-1 and TRBJ1-1, the complete variable domain reads SAVISQKPSRDICQRGTSLTIQCQVDSQVTMMFWYRQQPGQSLTLIATANQGSEATYESGFVIDKFPISRPNLTFSTLTVSNMSPEDSSIYLCSVAGGGYTEAFFGQGTRLTVV.

J is TRBJ1-4 and V is TRBV5-1; 7 bases are shared with TRBD1. V shed 4 bases and J 5 bases; nucleotides not matched to a gene: 8. The CDR3 sequence is 15 residues long. Germline CDR1 reads SGHRS; CDR2 reads YFSETQ. CDR3 sequence (DNA): TGCGCCAGCAGCATTAATACAGGGGACAATGAAAAACTGTTTTTT. It translates to CASSINTGDNEKLFF.

This chain links TRBV28 with TRBJ2-1; the match to TRBD1 covers 9 bases. Trimming removed 8 bases from V and 0 bases from J; junction bases left unmatched: 11. CDR1 MDHEN and CDR2 SYDVKM come from the germline V gene. There are 17 residues in the CDR3. This CDR3 reads CASALGQGRPSYNEQFF. CDR3 DNA: TGTGCCAGCGCCCTGGGACAGGGACGACCCTCCTACAATGAGCAGTTCTTC.

The V call is TRBV25-1, the J call TRBJ2-7, with TRBD1 matching 10 bases. Germline V gives CDR1 MGHDK, CDR2 SYGVNS. The CDR3 covers 13 residues. V lost 6 bases and J lost 3; bases outside the gene matches: 2. Written as DNA, the CDR3 is TGTGCCAGCAGCAGGACAGGGGGCTACGAGCAGTACTTC. Translated: CASSRTGGYEQYF.